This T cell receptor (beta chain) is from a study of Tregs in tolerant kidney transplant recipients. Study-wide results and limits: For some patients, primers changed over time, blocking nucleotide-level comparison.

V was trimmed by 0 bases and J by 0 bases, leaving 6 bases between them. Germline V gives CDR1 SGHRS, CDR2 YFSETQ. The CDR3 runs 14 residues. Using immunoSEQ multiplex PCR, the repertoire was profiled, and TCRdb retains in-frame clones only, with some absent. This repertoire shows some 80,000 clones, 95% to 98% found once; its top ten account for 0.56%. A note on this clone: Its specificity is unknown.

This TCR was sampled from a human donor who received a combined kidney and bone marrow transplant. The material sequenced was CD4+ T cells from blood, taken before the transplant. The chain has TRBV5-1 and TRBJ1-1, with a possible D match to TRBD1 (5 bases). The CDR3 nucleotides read TGCGCCAGCAGCTTGGGGACAATGAACACTGAAGCTTTCTTT. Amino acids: CASSLGTMNTEAFF.